Sequencing of this TCR beta chain was carried out in a study of cytomegalovirus exposure and HLA in healthy donors. Study context: There were fewer than 130 million unique TCR beta sequences, drawn from about 179 million T cells, in an earlier analysis. Of some 400 genotyped donors, 80% to 85% grouped in the Caucasian-associated ancestry cluster.

Researchers ran the PCR with 60 Vbeta and 13 Jbeta primers. Libraries were prepared by immunoSEQ multiplex PCR; TCRdb keeps only in-frame clonotypes and omits some of them. The table has 150,000 or so clones, 70% to 85% seen once. This clone was counted only a few times. Its antigen is unknown. General observations from the study: Later on, an analysis showed TCR association rates differing by HLA locus, with DRB1 the most and HLA-C the fewest.

This clonotype was obtained from a woman under 40 in good health and CMV-seronegative. The specimen sequenced was PBMCs.

In DNA form, the CDR3 reads TGTGCCAGCAGCCAAGTTCCCCGACTAGCGGTTTACGAGCAGTACTTC. It specifies CASSQVPRLAVYEQYF. V usage is TRBV11-2 and J usage is TRBJ2-7, with 9 bases lining up with TRBD2. Germline V gene sequence: CDR1 SGHAT, CDR2 FQNNGV. Germline trimming cut 5 bases from V and 4 bases from J; bases unmatched to any gene: 12. This CDR3 contains 16 residues.